These 14 T cell receptor beta chains were all obtained from the same sample, sequenced in a study of untreated major depressive disorder. Profiled with immunoSEQ multiplex PCR; TCRdb holds only in-frame clones, not every one. The sample records some 21,000 clones, around nine tenths being singletons. The sample was CD4+ T cells from PBMCs. The source is a woman in her 40s in good health.

This clone appeared a single time. At one of its ends the junction is not consistent with the germline gene, which may arise from a read error. V usage is TRBV5-1 and J usage is TRBJ2-1; D is perhaps TRBD1 or TRBD2 (5 bases each). Germline values: CDR1 SGHRS, CDR2 YFSETQ. The CDR3 extends over 15 amino acids. The CDR3 is CATSMGVFSYNEQFF. The CDR3 DNA follows: TGCGCCACCAGCATGGGGGTCTTTTCCTACAATGAGCAGTTCTTC. The whole variable domain, filled in from reference TRBV5-1 and TRBJ2-1, reads KAGVTQTPRYLIKTRGQQVTLSCSPISGHRSVSWYQQTPGQGLQFLFEYFSETQRNKGNFPGRFSGRQFSNSRSEMNVSTLELGDSALYLCATSMGVFSYNEQFFGPGTRLTVL.

Notes on this clone: One end of the junction is discordant with germline, which a read error may explain. The rearrangement uses TRBV7-7 and TRBJ2-5; tentatively, D is TRBD1 (6 bases). There are 14 residues in the CDR3. The germline V gene encodes CDR1 SSHAT and CDR2 FNYEAQ (reference sequence). The CDR3 spells CASSLQGFGETQYF. CDR3 coding DNA: TGTGCTAGCAGCTTACAGGGTTTCGGGGAGACCCAGTACTTC.

This clone appeared once. The V call is TRBV6-5, the J call TRBJ2-7, with 8 bases matching TRBD1. The CDR3 runs to 11 residues. In germline, CDR1 is MNHEY, CDR2 SVGAGI. V lost 11 bases, J lost 3 bases, and 3 bases stayed unmatched. CDR3: CASGQGYEQYV. CDR3 sequence (DNA): TGTGCCTCAGGACAGGGCTACGAGCAGTACGTC.

This chain uses TRBV30 with TRBJ1-1, with D unclear. Germline CDR1 is GTSNPN and CDR2 is SVGIG (reference sequence). This CDR3 spans 11 amino acids. The germline V and J ends were trimmed by 6 bases and 4 bases, with 9 bases remaining between them. CDR3 residues: CACYPSTEAFF. The CDR3, as DNA: TGTGCCTGTTACCCAAGCACTGAAGCTTTCTTT. Full variable domain (rest looked up from reference TRBV30 and TRBJ1-1): SQTIHQWPATLVQPVGSPLSLECTVEGTSNPNLYWYRQAAGRGLQLLFYSVGIGQISSEVPQNLSASRPQDRQFILSSKKLLLSDSGFYLCACYPSTEAFFGQGTRLTVV.

The V gene is TRBV5-6, the J gene TRBJ2-3, with 10 bases matching TRBD2. The CDR3 extends over 16 amino acids. With 0 bases clipped from V and 1 base from J, the junction kept 2 bases outside the gene matches. Germline-derived CDR1 and CDR2 are SGHDT and YYEEEE. DNA for the CDR3: TGTGCCAGCAGCTTGGCTAGCGGGAGTCGCACAGATACGCAGTATTTT. Its translation is CASSLASGSRTDTQYF.

V usage is TRBV6-1 and J usage is TRBJ2-3; the D gene is possibly TRBD2 (6 bases). The CDR3 totals 12 residues. In germline, CDR1 is MNHNS, CDR2 SASEGT. CDR3 coding DNA: TGTGCGAGTAGCGGAGGCACAGATACGCAGTATTTT. This codes for CASSGGTDTQYF.

J is TRBJ2-3 and V is TRBV4-1, with D perhaps matching TRBD1 (5 bases). The V gene lost 1 base and the J gene lost 2 bases, with 10 bases spanning the gap. Germline assignment: CDR1 MGHRA and CDR2 YSYEKL. This CDR3 has 15 amino acids. In DNA, the CDR3 is TGCGCCAGCAGCCAAGTTCAGGGATACACAGATACGCAGTATTTT. Translating gives CASSQVQGYTDTQYF.

This chain connects TRBV11-3 to TRBJ2-2; D gene unclear. The CDR3 contains 14 residues. Germline values: CDR1 SGHNT, CDR2 YENEEA. V was shortened by 1 base and J by 3 bases, with 6 bases between the two germline ends. CDR3 coding DNA: TGTGCCAGCAGCTTAGGACTGGACACCGGGGAGCTGTTTTTT. It is translated as CASSLGLDTGELFF.

J is TRBJ1-5 and V is TRBV4-1; D is unresolved. The CDR3 contains 17 residues. The V gene lost 0 bases and the J gene lost 4 bases, with 16 bases spanning the gap. The germline V gene has CDR1 MGHRA and CDR2 YSYEKL. CDR3 nucleotide sequence: TGCGCCAGCAGCCAAGAGAGGGTTATAGTGGGAAATCAGCCCCAGCATTTT. As protein: CASSQERVIVGNQPQHF.

V gene TRBV10-3 combines with J gene TRBJ2-2, with 7 nucleotides matching TRBD1. The CDR3 runs 14 residues. Trimming at V came to 8 bases and at J to 0 bases, leaving 3 bases not matched to a gene. The germline V gene has CDR1 ENHRY and CDR2 SYGVKD. DNA of the CDR3: TGTGCCATCGCAGGGACAGCGAACACCGGGGAGCTGTTTTTT. The encoded protein is CAIAGTANTGELFF.

The chain has TRBV6-1 and TRBJ2-7; TRBD1 might be the D (5 bases). This CDR3 comprises 14 residues. Germline V CDR1 and CDR2: MNHNS, SASEGT. V gave up 10 bases and J gave up 0 bases, with 16 bases separating them. CDR3 DNA sequence: TGTGCCATCTTGGGGCAAACATACTCCTACGAGCAGTACTTC. Its protein product is CAILGQTYSYEQYF.

The chain employs TRBV6-1 and TRBJ2-1, with D uncertain. V gave up 3 bases and J gave up 12 bases, with 15 bases separating them. CDR1 is MNHNS and CDR2 is SASEGT in the germline V gene. The CDR3 length is 13 residues. Here the CDR3 DNA reads TGTGCCAGCAGTGAGACCGGCCTATACGGGCAGTTCTTC. Translated: CASSETGLYGQFF.

This sequence joins TRBV9 and TRBJ1-1; D remains unclear. This CDR3 comprises 12 residues. V lost 0 bases to trimming and J lost 6 bases, with 6 bases between them. Germline V gene lookup returns CDR1 SGDLS and CDR2 YYNGEE. In nucleotides, the CDR3 is TGTGCCAGCAGCGTAGATGGTGCTGAAGCTTTCTTT. Its translation: CASSVDGAEAFF.

The chain links TRBV28 to TRBJ2-3; D is perhaps TRBD1 (6 bases). V gave up 10 bases and J gave up 5 bases, with 19 bases separating them. The length of the CDR3 is 14 residues. The germline CDR1 and CDR2 sequences are MDHEN and SYDVKM. The CDR3 bases are TGTGCCACCTTGGCTGCCTTAGGGGGAGATACGCAGTATTTT. It specifies CATLAALGGDTQYF.